Described below is a single T cell receptor (beta chain) sequence and its context. Its target is unknown. This record belongs to a study of T cell responses to AZD1222 COVID-19 vaccine. Study-wide results and limits: Donors were mostly white British, more females; clonal diversity possibly underestimated.

The analysis combined second doses at about 4 or about 12 weeks. This CDR3 contains 15 residues. V was clipped by 4 bases and J by 3 bases, with 13 bases between them. In germline, CDR1 is MGHRA, CDR2 YSYEKL. Sequencing was performed with immunoSEQ multiplex PCR; in TCRdb, only in-frame clones are kept and a portion is missing. This repertoire shows tens of thousands of clones, 86% found once; its top ten account for 11%. This chain uses TRBV4-1 with TRBJ1-3; D possibly corresponds to TRBD1 (5 bases). The sample in question was peripheral blood, obtained 28 days after the second AZD1222 dose. The clonotype originates from an adult who received the AZD1222 COVID-19 vaccine. The DNA of the CDR3 is TGCGCCAGCAGCCGGGACGGAAGTTTTGGAAACACCATATATTTT. This translates into CASSRDGSFGNTIYF.